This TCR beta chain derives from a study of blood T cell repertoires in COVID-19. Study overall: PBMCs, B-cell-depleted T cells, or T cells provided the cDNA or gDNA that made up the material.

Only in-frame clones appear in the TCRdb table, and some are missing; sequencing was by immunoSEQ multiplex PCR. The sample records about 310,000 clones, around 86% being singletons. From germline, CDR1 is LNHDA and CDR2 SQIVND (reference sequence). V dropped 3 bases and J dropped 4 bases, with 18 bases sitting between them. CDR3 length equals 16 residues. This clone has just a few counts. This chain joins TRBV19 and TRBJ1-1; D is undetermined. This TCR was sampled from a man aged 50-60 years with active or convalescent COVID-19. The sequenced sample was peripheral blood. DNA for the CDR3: TGTGCCAGTAGTATTGGGGTCGGTTCGGGAGGCACTGAAGCTTTCTTT. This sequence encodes CASSIGVGSGGTEAFF.